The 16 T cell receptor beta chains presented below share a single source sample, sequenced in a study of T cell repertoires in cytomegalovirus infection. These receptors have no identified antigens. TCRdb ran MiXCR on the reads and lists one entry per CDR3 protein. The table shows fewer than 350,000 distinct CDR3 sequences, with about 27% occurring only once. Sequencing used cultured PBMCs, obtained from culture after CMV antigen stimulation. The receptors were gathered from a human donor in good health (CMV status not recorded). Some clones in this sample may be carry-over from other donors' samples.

In nucleotides, the CDR3 is TGTGCCACCGACCGAGGACCTTGGGATTCACCCCTCCACTTT. The encoded protein is CATDRGPWDSPLHF. The J gene is TRBJ1-6, the V gene TRBV2; no clear D. Between the trimmed V and J ends, which lost 10 bases and 8 bases, there was a span of 18 bases. The CDR3 runs to 14 residues. The germline V gene encodes CDR1 SNHLY and CDR2 FYNNEI.

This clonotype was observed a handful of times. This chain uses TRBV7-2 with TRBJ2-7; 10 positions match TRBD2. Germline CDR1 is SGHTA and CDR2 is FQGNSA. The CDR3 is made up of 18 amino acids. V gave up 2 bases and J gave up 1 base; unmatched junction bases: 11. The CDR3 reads CASSLIHGLAVISYEQYF. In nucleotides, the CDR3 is TGTGCCAGCAGCTTAATCCACGGACTAGCGGTAATTTCCTACGAGCAGTACTTC.

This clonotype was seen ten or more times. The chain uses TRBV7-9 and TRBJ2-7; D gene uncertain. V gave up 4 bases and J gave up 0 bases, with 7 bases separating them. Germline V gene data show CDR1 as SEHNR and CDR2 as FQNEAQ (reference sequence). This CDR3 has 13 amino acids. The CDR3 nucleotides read TGTGCCAGCAGCTCCCAAAGCTCCTACGAGCAGTACTTC. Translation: CASSSQSSYEQYF.

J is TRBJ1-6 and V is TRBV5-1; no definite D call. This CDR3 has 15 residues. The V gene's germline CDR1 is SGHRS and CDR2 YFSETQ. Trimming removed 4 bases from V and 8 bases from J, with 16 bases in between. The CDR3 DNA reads TGCGCCAGCAGCCCCCTGGGCGAAGCGGATTCACCCCTCCACTTT. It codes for CASSPLGEADSPLHF.

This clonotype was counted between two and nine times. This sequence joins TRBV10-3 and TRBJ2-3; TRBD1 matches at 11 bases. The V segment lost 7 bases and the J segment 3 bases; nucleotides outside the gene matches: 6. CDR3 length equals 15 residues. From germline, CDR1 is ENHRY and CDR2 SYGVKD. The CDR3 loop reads CAITHRDRGTDTQYF. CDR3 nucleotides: TGTGCCATCACCCACCGGGACAGGGGGACAGATACGCAGTATTTT.

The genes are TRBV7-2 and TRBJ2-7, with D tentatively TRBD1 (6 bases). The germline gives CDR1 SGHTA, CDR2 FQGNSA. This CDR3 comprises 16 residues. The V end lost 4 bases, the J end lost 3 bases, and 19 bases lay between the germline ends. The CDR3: CASSSVPGGQNYEQYF. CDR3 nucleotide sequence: TGTGCCAGCAGCTCGGTACCTGGGGGACAAAACTACGAGCAGTACTTC.

The CDR3 is CASSPLSGRGYNEQFF. The CDR3 DNA is TGCGCCAGCAGCCCGCTTAGCGGGAGGGGCTACAATGAGCAGTTCTTC. The rearrangement uses TRBV5-1 and TRBJ2-1, with 11 bases lining up with TRBD2. Trimming took 4 bases from V and 3 from J; bases not matched to a gene: 6. The CDR3 has 16 residues. Germline V lookup: CDR1 SGHRS, CDR2 YFSETQ.

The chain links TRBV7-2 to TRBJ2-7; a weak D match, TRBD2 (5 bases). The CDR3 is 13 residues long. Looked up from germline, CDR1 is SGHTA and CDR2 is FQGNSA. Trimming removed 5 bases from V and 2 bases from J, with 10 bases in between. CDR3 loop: CASSPTSPYEQYF. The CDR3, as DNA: TGTGCCAGCAGCCCAACTAGTCCCTACGAGCAGTACTTC.

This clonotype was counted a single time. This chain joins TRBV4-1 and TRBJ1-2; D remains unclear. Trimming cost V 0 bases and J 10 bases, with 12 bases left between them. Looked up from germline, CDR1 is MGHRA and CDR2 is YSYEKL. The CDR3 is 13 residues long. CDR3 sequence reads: CASSQEVRHVYTF. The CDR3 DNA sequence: TGCGCCAGCAGCCAAGAGGTCCGGCACGTCTACACCTTC.

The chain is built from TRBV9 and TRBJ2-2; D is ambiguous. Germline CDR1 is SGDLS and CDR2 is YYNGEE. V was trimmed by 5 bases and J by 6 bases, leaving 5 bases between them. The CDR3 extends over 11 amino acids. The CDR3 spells CASSTSGELFF. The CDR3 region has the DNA TGTGCCAGCAGTACGTCCGGGGAGCTGTTTTTT.

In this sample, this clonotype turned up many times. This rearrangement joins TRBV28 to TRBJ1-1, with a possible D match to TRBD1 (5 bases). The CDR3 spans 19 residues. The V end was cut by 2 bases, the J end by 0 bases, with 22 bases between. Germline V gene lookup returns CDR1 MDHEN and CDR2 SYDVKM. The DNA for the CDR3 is TGTGCCAGCAGTTTAAATGGGGCGAAGAGGGTTAGAGTGAACACTGAAGCTTTCTTT. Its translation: CASSLNGAKRVRVNTEAFF.

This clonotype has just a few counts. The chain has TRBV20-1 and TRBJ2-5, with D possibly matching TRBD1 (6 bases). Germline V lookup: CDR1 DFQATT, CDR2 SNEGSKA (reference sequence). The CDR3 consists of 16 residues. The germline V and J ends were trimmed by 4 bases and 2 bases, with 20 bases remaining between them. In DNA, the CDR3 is TGCAGTGCTACCAACCCAGGGGACATCTTACAAGAGACCCAGTACTTC. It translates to CSATNPGDILQETQYF.

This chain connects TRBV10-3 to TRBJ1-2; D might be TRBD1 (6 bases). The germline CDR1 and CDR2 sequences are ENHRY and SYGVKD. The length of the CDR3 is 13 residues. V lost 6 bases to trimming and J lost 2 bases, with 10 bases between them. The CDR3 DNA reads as TGTGCCATCAGCCAAACAGGGAACTATGGCTACACCTTC. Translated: CAISQTGNYGYTF.

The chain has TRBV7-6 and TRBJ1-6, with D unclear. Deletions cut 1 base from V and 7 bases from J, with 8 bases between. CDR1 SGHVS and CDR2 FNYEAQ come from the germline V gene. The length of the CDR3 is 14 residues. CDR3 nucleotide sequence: TGTGCCAGCAGCTTAGGGGTGCCGAATTCACCCCTCCACTTT. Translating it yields CASSLGVPNSPLHF.

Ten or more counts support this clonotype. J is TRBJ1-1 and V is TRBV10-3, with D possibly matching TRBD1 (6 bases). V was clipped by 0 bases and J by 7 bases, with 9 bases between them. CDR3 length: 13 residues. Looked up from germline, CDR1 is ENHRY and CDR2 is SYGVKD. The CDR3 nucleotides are TGTGCCATCAGTGAGTCGGGGGCCGTTGAAGCTTTCTTT. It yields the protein CAISESGAVEAFF.

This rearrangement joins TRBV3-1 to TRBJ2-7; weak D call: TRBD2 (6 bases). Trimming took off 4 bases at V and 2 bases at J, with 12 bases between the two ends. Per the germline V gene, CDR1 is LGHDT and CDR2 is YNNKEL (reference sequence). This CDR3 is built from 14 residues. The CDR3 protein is CASSLRLGPYEQYF. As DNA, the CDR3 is TGTGCCAGCAGCCTAAGACTAGGACCCTACGAGCAGTACTTC.